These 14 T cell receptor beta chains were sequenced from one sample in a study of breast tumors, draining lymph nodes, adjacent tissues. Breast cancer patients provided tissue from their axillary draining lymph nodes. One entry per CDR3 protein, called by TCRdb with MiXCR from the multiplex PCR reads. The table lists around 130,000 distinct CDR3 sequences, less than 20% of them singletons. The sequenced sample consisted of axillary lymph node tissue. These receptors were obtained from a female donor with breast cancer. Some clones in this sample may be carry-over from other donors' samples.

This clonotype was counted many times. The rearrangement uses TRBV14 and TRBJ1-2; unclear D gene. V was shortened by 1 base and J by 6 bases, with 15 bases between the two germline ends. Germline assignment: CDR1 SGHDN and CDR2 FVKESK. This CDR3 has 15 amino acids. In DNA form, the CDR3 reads TGTGCCAGCAGCCAAGTCGGGCGGGATCGAGATGGCTACACCTTC. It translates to CASSQVGRDRDGYTF.

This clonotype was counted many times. CDR3 sequence: CASSSSWGSHQETQYF. The CDR3 DNA is TGTGCCAGCAGTTCGTCGTGGGGGTCCCACCAAGAGACCCAGTACTTC. The gene calls are TRBV5-4 and TRBJ2-5, with D possibly called TRBD1 or TRBD2 (5 bases each). This CDR3 comprises 16 residues. V was clipped by 5 bases and J by 0 bases, with 17 bases between them. Germline CDR1 reads SGHNT; CDR2 reads YYREEE (reference sequence).

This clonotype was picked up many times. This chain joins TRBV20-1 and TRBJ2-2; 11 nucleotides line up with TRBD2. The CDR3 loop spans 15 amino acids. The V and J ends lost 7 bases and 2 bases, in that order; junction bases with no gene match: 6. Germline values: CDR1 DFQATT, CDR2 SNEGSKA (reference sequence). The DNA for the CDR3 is TGCAGTGTTCAACTAGCGGGGGTAAACACCGGGGAGCTGTTTTTT. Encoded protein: CSVQLAGVNTGELFF.

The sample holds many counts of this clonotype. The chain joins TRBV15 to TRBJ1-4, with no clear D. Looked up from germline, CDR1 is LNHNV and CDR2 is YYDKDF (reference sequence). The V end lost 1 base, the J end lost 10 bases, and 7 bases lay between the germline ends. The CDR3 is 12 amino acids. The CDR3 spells CATSRVGLKLFF. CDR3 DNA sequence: TGTGCCACCAGCAGAGTTGGTTTAAAACTGTTTTTT.

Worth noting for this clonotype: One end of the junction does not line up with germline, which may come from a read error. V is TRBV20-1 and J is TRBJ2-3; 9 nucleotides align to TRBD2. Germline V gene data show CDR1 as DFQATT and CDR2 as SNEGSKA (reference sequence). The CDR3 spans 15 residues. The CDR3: CSAHCSGGGFDTQYF. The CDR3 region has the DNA TGCAGTGCTCACTGTAGCGGGGGCGGGTTCGATACGCAGTATTTC.

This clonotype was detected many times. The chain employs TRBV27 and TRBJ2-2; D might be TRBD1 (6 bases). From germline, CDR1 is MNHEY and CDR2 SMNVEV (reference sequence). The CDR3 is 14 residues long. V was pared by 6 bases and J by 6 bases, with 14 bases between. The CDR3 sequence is CASRPGHPPGELFF. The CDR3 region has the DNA TGTGCCAGCAGACCGGGACATCCACCCGGGGAGCTGTTTTTT.

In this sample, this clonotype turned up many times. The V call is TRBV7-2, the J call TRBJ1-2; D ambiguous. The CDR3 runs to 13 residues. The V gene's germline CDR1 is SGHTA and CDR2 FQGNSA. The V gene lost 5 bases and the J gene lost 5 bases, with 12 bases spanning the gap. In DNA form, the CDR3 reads TGTGCCAGCAGCCCGAGAGGCGTATATGGCTACACCTTC. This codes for CASSPRGVYGYTF.

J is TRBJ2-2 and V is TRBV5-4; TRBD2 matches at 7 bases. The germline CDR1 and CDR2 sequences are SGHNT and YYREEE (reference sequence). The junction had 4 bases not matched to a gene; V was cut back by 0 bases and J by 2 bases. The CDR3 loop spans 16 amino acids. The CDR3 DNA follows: TGTGCCAGCAGCTTGGGTCGGGGGGATAACACCGGGGAGCTGTTTTTT. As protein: CASSLGRGDNTGELFF.

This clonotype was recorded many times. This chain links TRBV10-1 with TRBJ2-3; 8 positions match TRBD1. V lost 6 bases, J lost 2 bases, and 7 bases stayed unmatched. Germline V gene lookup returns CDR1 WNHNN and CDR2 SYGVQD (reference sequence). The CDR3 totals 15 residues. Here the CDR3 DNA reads TGCGCCAGCAGCAGGGGACAGGAGTACACAGATACGCAGTATTTT. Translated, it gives CASSRGQEYTDTQYF.

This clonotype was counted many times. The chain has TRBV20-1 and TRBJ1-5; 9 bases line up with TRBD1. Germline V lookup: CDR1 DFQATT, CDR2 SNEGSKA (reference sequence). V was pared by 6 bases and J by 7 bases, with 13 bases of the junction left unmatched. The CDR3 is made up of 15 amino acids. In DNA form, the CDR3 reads TGCAGTGCGGCCGTGAGGGACAGGGTATGGCAGCCCCAGCATTTT. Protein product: CSAAVRDRVWQPQHF.

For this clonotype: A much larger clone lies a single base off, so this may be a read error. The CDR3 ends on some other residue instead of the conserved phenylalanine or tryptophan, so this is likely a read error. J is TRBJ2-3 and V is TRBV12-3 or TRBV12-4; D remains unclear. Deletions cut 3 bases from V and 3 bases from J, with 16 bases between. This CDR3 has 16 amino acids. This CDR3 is CASSFRFFDMTDTQYL. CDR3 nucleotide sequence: TGTGCCAGCAGTTTCCGGTTTTTTGACATGACAGATACGCAGTATCTT.

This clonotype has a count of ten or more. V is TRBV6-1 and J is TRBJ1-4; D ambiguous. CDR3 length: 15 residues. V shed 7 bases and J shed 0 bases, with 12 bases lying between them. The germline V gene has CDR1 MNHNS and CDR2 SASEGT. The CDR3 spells CASKGGPATNEKLFF. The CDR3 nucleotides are TGTGCCAGCAAGGGTGGACCTGCAACTAATGAAAAACTGTTTTTT.

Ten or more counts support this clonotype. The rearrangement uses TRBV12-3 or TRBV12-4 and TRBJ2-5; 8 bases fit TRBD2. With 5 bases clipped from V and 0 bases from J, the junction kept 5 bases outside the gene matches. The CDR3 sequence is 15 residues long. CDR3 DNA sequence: TGTGCCAGCAGTCCCTTAGCGGGAAACCAAGAGACCCAGTACTTC. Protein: CASSPLAGNQETQYF.

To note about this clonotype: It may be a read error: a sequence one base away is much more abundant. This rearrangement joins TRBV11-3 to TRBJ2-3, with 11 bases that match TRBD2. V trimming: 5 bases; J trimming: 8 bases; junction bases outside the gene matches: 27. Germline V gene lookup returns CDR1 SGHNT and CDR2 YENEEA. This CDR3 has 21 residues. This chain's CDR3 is CASSRIAQTSGELNSHGTQYF. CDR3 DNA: TGTGCCAGCAGCCGTATTGCACAGACTAGCGGGGAACTAAACTCACACGGTACGCAGTATTTT. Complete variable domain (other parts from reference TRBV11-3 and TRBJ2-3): EAGVVQSPRYKIIEKKQPVAFWCNPISGHNTLYWYLQNLGQGPELLIRYENEEAVDDSQLPKDRFSAERLKGVDSTLKIQPAELGDSAVYLCASSRIAQTSGELNSHGTQYFGPGTRLTVL.